This T cell receptor (beta chain) derives from a study of T cells in Graves' hyperthyroidism and ophthalmopathy. Background on the study: Before treatment of any kind, peripheral blood was taken at initial diagnosis. Study results and limitations: Blood also carried most thyroid clonotypes expanded above 0.001.

Stability of Graves' hyperthyroidism was defined as absent ophthalmopathy progression within 18 months. RNA transcripts were the template for amplifying TCR beta CDR3 regions. HTBI primers were the set used in a first-round RT-PCR of the TCR CDR3. A single record per CDR3 protein comes from TCRdb applying MiXCR to the multiplex PCR reads. This sample has roughly 380,000 distinct CDR3 sequences, with about a fifth found just once. The germline V and J ends were trimmed by 2 bases and 2 bases, with 3 bases remaining between them. The CDR3 sequence is 12 residues long. This clonotype came up many times. No antigen is known for it.

Sequenced: blood. This clonotype originated in a woman between 18 and 29 years old with Graves' hyperthyroidism. The rearrangement joins TRBV12-3 or TRBV12-4 to TRBJ1-2; D remains ambiguous. CDR3 nucleotides: TGTGCCAGCAGTTTACAGAACTATGGCTACACCTTC. Its protein product is CASSLQNYGYTF.